These 22 T cell receptor beta chains were sequenced from one sample in a study of siplizumab effects on memory and regulatory T cells (dated 2019 in TCRdb). The receptor library was made with the immunoSEQ multiplex PCR assay. What TCRdb holds here is the immuneACCESS table cut down to in-frame rearrangements. Part of the clones is not present; checked against another copy, under half of the missing clones reflect an unresolved V gene, and the others are unexplained. The sample includes about 110,000 clones, with just under 95% observed a single time. Jointly, the top ten make up 1% to 1.5% of the sample. Sample: CD4+ T cells sorted from blood. All receptors come from a human donor in good health.

This clone was recorded once. This chain connects TRBV7-8 to TRBJ2-7, with 15 bases lining up with TRBD2. CDR1 is SGHVS and CDR2 is FQNEAQ in the germline V gene. The CDR3 totals 17 residues. J was trimmed by 2 bases and V by 3 bases; bases with no gene match: 5. The CDR3 reads CASSLGLAGGSAYEQYF. For the CDR3, the DNA is TGTGCCAGCAGCTTGGGACTAGCGGGAGGATCAGCCTACGAGCAGTACTTC.

The chain employs TRBV5-8 and TRBJ1-1; TRBD1 is a possible D gene (6 bases). Germline V gene data show CDR1 as SGHTS and CDR2 as YDEGEE. This CDR3 has 13 amino acids. The germline V and J ends were trimmed by 6 bases and 5 bases, with 14 bases remaining between them. CDR3 coding DNA: TGTGCCAGCAACCTAGACAGGCTGACTGAAGCTTTCTTT. Encoded protein: CASNLDRLTEAFF.

The V gene is TRBV25-1, the J gene TRBJ1-3, with D perhaps TRBD1 (5 bases). CDR3 length: 15 amino acids. Germline V gene sequence: CDR1 MGHDK, CDR2 SYGVNS. The germline V and J ends were trimmed by 2 bases and 4 bases, with 12 bases remaining between them. Here the CDR3 reads CASSEVRGAGNTIYF. The DNA for the CDR3 is TGTGCCAGCAGTGAAGTTAGGGGCGCGGGAAACACCATATATTTT. Using reference TRBV25-1 and TRBJ1-3 for the parts outside the CDR3, the full variable domain is EADIYQTPRYLVIGTGKKITLECSQTMGHDKMYWYQQDPGMELHLIHYSYGVNSTEKGDLSSESTVSRIRTEHFPLTLESARPSHTSQYLCASSEVRGAGNTIYFGEGSWLTVV.

The chain employs TRBV18 and TRBJ2-3, with D uncertain. This CDR3 has 15 residues. Germline V CDR1 and CDR2: KGHSH, LQKENI. V was trimmed by 3 bases and J by 2 bases, leaving 12 bases between them. CDR3: CASSPMSETTDTQYF. CDR3 bases: TGTGCCAGCTCACCGATGTCAGAAACCACAGATACGCAGTATTTT.

The rearrangement uses TRBV5-4 and TRBJ1-1; D gene ambiguous. The CDR3 has 12 amino acids. V lost 5 bases, J lost 4 bases, and 9 bases lay in between. Germline V gives CDR1 SGHNT, CDR2 YYREEE (reference sequence). The DNA of the CDR3 is TGTGCCAGCAGGCCACTGGTCACTGAAGCTTTCTTT. Protein sequence: CASRPLVTEAFF.

The chain couples TRBV7-9 to TRBJ2-2; D unclear. The CDR3 runs to 17 residues. The V gene lost 1 base and the J gene lost 2 bases, with 14 bases spanning the gap. Germline V CDR1 and CDR2: SEHNR, FQNEAQ (reference sequence). Here the CDR3 DNA reads TGTGCCAGCAGCTTAGGGTCGGTCGTTGATAACACCGGGGAGCTGTTTTTT. Protein: CASSLGSVVDNTGELFF.

The rearrangement uses TRBV5-4 and TRBJ2-3; no reliable D call. V was pared by 2 bases and J by 1 base, with 5 bases between. Germline V lookup: CDR1 SGHNT, CDR2 YYREEE (reference sequence). The CDR3 length is 13 residues. The CDR3 DNA reads TGTGCCAGCAGCTTCGGAGGCACAGATACGCAGTATTTT. Protein product: CASSFGGTDTQYF.

The V and J genes are TRBV19 and TRBJ2-1; possible D gene TRBD2, 5 bases. Germline CDR1 is LNHDA and CDR2 is SQIVND (reference sequence). This CDR3 is 15 amino acids long. V lost 6 bases, J lost 16 bases, and 28 bases lay in between. This CDR3 is CASRNPGNQETQYFF. CDR3 DNA sequence: TGTGCCAGTAGGAACCCGGGGAATCAAGAGACCCAGTACTTCTTC.

To note about this clone: Other DNA sequences from this sample encode an identical CDR3 as well. This chain uses TRBV5-1 with TRBJ2-7, with a weak D call TRBD2 (5 bases). The germline gives CDR1 SGHRS, CDR2 YFSETQ. The CDR3 has 12 residues. Deletions cut 2 bases from V and 4 bases from J, with 7 bases between. This chain's CDR3 is CASSLGGYEQYF. CDR3 sequence (DNA): TGCGCCAGCAGCTTAGGCGGGTACGAGCAGTACTTC.

This clone was found once. The chain is built from TRBV29-1 and TRBJ2-5; 8 nucleotides line up with TRBD1. The J segment lost 4 bases and the V segment lost 6 bases, leaving 10 bases of the junction unmatched. CDR1 is SQVTM, CDR2 ANQGSEA, per germline. There are 14 residues in the CDR3. The CDR3 region has the DNA TGCAGCGTGGGAGGACAGGGAGAGGGAGAGACCCAGTACTTC. Translated: CSVGGQGEGETQYF.

This clone has just one count. The chain links TRBV7-6 to TRBJ2-1, with D perhaps TRBD1 or TRBD2 (6 bases each). V gave up 3 bases and J gave up 6 bases, with 12 bases separating them. This CDR3 contains 14 residues. Germline CDR1 SGHVS, CDR2 FNYEAQ. CDR3 nucleotides: TGTGCCAGCAGCTTTAGTAGGGGGGCCAATGAGCAGTTCTTC. Encoded protein: CASSFSRGANEQFF.

The rearrangement links TRBV19 to TRBJ2-1; TRBD2 matches at 10 bases. Trimming removed 3 bases from V and 9 bases from J; junction bases left unmatched: 11. The germline gives CDR1 LNHDA, CDR2 SQIVND (reference sequence). This CDR3 comprises 16 residues. The CDR3 is CASSIFGLAGEGEQFF. The CDR3 nucleotides read TGTGCCAGTAGTATCTTTGGGCTAGCGGGAGAGGGTGAGCAGTTCTTC.

The rearrangement joins TRBV5-6 to TRBJ2-4; D gene unclear. Germline CDR1 and CDR2: SGHDT and YYEEEE. The CDR3 length is 14 residues. The V and J ends lost 4 bases and 0 bases respectively, with 8 bases between them. CDR3 amino acids: CASSQQLAKNIQYF. CDR3 bases: TGTGCCAGCAGCCAGCAGCTAGCCAAAAACATTCAGTACTTC.

The rearrangement joins TRBV5-8 to TRBJ2-2; D tentatively reads TRBD1 or TRBD2 (5 bases each). Germline V gene lookup returns CDR1 SGHTS and CDR2 YDEGEE. The CDR3 is made up of 16 amino acids. V gave up 1 base and J gave up 4 bases, with 14 bases separating them. CDR3 bases: TGTGCCAGCAGCTTGCTTAGAGGGGCTCGCACCGGGGAGCTGTTTTTT. Protein: CASSLLRGARTGELFF. Using reference TRBV5-8 and TRBJ2-2 for the parts outside the CDR3, the full variable domain is EAGVTQSPTHLIKTRGQQATLRCSPISGHTSVYWYQQALGLGLQFLLWYDEGEERNRGNFPPRFSGRQFPNYSSELNVNALELEDSALYLCASSLLRGARTGELFFGEGSRLTVL.

In nucleotides, the CDR3 is TGTGCCAGTAGTCTCTACTCCGGCAGCAATCAGCCCCAGCATTTT. The encoded protein is CASSLYSGSNQPQHF. The V gene is TRBV19, the J gene TRBJ1-5; D is unclear. This CDR3 is built from 15 residues. Trimming took 5 bases from V and 1 from J, leaving 12 bases between them. Germline V gene sequence: CDR1 LNHDA, CDR2 SQIVND (reference sequence).

The table lists this clone with a few counts. The rearrangement joins TRBV27 to TRBJ2-6, with D perhaps matching TRBD1 (6 bases). Germline-derived CDR1 and CDR2 are MNHEY and SMNVEV (reference sequence). The CDR3 loop spans 16 amino acids. V dropped 3 bases and J dropped 4 bases, with 13 bases sitting between them. In nucleotides, the CDR3 is TGTGCCAGCAGTTTCAGGGGAGCAGCGGGGGCCAACGTCCTGACTTTC. Translating it yields CASSFRGAAGANVLTF.

As to this clone: Other DNA sequences in this specimen translate into the identical CDR3. The chain employs TRBV10-3 and TRBJ2-1; either TRBD1 or TRBD2 may fit D (5 bases each). Germline V lookup: CDR1 ENHRY, CDR2 SYGVKD. The V end lost 9 bases, the J end lost 4 bases, and 16 bases lay between the germline ends. This CDR3 is 14 amino acids long. The CDR3 sequence is CAISWGSEYNEQFF. The CDR3 DNA reads as TGTGCCATATCATGGGGGTCAGAATACAATGAGCAGTTCTTC.

This clone was detected only once. This chain's CDR3 is CASRGGIYGYTF. DNA of the CDR3: TGTGCCAGCCGAGGAGGAATCTATGGCTACACCTTC. The chain has TRBV6-5 and TRBJ1-2; D ambiguous. The V gene's germline CDR1 is MNHEY and CDR2 SVGAGI. The CDR3 length is 12 residues. The V and J ends lost 8 bases and 4 bases respectively, with 11 bases between them.

In its sample, this clone was seen a few times. The J gene is TRBJ2-7, the V gene TRBV21-1; TRBD2 is taken as the D call from the table, unchecked against the DNA. TRBV21-1 is reported as a pseudogene. The CDR3 runs 16 residues. CDR3 loop: CASSNLTLLADYEQYF. The CDR3 nucleotides are TGTGCCAGCAGCAACTTGACCCTACTAGCGGACTACGAGCAGTACTTC.

This clone was picked up a small number of times. The chain recombines TRBV5-1 with TRBJ1-1; 7 bases agree with TRBD1. The V and J ends lost 4 bases and 5 bases, in that order; junction bases with no gene match: 11. This CDR3 spans 15 amino acids. CDR1 is SGHRS, CDR2 YFSETQ, per germline. The CDR3 here is CASSKDRPTRTEAFF. CDR3 nucleotide sequence: TGCGCCAGCAGCAAGGACAGGCCTACCAGGACTGAAGCTTTCTTT.

This clone came up once. J is TRBJ2-4 and V is TRBV27, with a weak D call TRBD2 (6 bases). The CDR3 is 13 residues long. V lost 2 bases, J lost 6 bases, and 8 bases lay in between. Germline lookup yields CDR1 MNHEY and CDR2 SMNVEV (reference sequence). The DNA for the CDR3 is TGTGCCAGCAGTTTAGCCGGGAGAAACATTCAGTACTTC. It is translated as CASSLAGRNIQYF.

This clone was counted between two and nine times. The J gene is TRBJ2-1, the V gene TRBV27, with 12 bases identical to TRBD2. Germline CDR1 and CDR2: MNHEY and SMNVEV (reference sequence). CDR3 length equals 15 residues. Unmatched junction bases numbered 7, after V lost 5 bases and J lost 8 bases. The CDR3 DNA is TGTGCCAGCAGTCCGACTAGCGGGAGTAATCATGAGCAGTTCTTC. The encoded protein is CASSPTSGSNHEQFF.